Below are 13 T cell receptor beta chains sequenced from a single sample in a study of shared clonotypes between healthy human individuals. The assay was immunoSEQ multiplex PCR, and TCRdb's table has in-frame clones only and misses some. The table lists under 2.5 million clones, 92% of them singletons, with 0.3% to 0.45% in the top ten. Material: naive CD4+ T cells from PBMCs. Subset meaning: CD45RA+ positively selected. The receptors were gathered from a young man in good health. Some clones in this sample may be carry-over from other donors' samples.

For this clone: Other DNA sequences in the same sample also yield this CDR3. The chain has TRBV7-2 and TRBJ2-7; D may correspond to TRBD1 or TRBD2 (6 bases each). Germline V gene lookup returns CDR1 SGHTA and CDR2 FQGNSA. Trimming took off 1 base at V and 2 bases at J, with 9 bases between the two ends. CDR3 size: 14 residues. CDR3 protein: CASSLVRGAYEQYF. The CDR3 coding sequence is TGTGCCAGCAGCTTAGTGAGGGGGGCCTACGAGCAGTACTTC.

The rearrangement links TRBV7-6 to TRBJ2-1; 9 nucleotides line up with TRBD2. Germline CDR1 reads SGHVS; CDR2 reads FNYEAQ. Trimming took 1 base from V and 7 from J; bases not matched to a gene: 2. The CDR3 contains 14 residues. CDR3: CASSLGLAGNEQFF. CDR3 nucleotide sequence: TGTGCCAGCAGCTTAGGGCTAGCGGGAAATGAGCAGTTCTTC.

This chain links TRBV30 with TRBJ1-2; no firm D call. Germline V lookup: CDR1 GTSNPN, CDR2 SVGIG (reference sequence). Trimming left V 5 bases short and J 5 bases short, with 15 bases between. This CDR3 has 13 amino acids. CDR3 bases: TGTGCCTGGGAGGACGGTGCCGCTTATGGCTACACCTTC. The encoded protein is CAWEDGAAYGYTF.

The chain is built from TRBV7-9 and TRBJ2-3; tentative D call: TRBD2 (6 bases). This CDR3 comprises 15 residues. The germline V gene has CDR1 SEHNR and CDR2 FQNEAQ (reference sequence). Trimming removed 6 bases from V and 3 bases from J, with 16 bases in between. The CDR3 DNA is TGTGCCAGCAGGCGGCGGCTGGGAGGAACAGATACGCAGTATTTT. Translation gives CASRRRLGGTDTQYF.

The chain links TRBV5-1 to TRBJ1-4; D is ambiguous. The germline V and J ends were trimmed by 5 bases and 0 bases, with 5 bases remaining between them. This CDR3 has 13 amino acids. Germline CDR1 SGHRS, CDR2 YFSETQ. The CDR3 DNA reads TGCGCCAGCAGGTTCGCAACTAATGAAAAACTGTTTTTT. It yields the protein CASRFATNEKLFF.

V and J are TRBV29-1 and TRBJ1-1; unclear D gene. The length of the CDR3 is 11 residues. CDR1 and CDR2 from the germline V gene are SQVTM and ANQGSEA. The V end lost 4 bases, the J end lost 7 bases, and 10 bases lay between the germline ends. In DNA form, the CDR3 reads TGCAGCGTTGTACCAGCGAATGAAGCTTTCTTT. This sequence encodes CSVVPANEAFF.

The CDR3: CASSLLEANYGYTF. The CDR3 DNA reads TGTGCCAGCTCACTCCTCGAGGCTAACTATGGCTACACCTTC. The chain combines TRBV18 with TRBJ1-2; D remains unclear. The V gene's germline CDR1 is KGHSH and CDR2 LQKENI. This CDR3 spans 14 amino acids. With 4 bases removed from V and 0 bases from J, the gap between germline ends came to 9 bases.

This rearrangement joins TRBV4-1 to TRBJ2-7, with D maybe TRBD1 (6 bases). Germline assignment: CDR1 MGHRA and CDR2 YSYEKL. The CDR3 consists of 13 residues. V was pared by 2 bases and J by 2 bases, with 7 bases between. Here the CDR3 reads CASSQYRAYEQYF. The DNA for the CDR3 is TGCGCCAGCAGCCAATACAGGGCCTACGAGCAGTACTTC.

The chain joins TRBV5-6 to TRBJ2-4; 8 bases align to TRBD2. Losses at the gene ends were 0 bases for V and 2 bases for J; bases not matched to a gene: 4. The CDR3 covers 16 residues. Germline V CDR1 and CDR2: SGHDT, YYEEEE. The CDR3 sequence is CASSLAGGVTKNIQYF. The CDR3 nucleotides read TGTGCCAGCAGCTTGGCGGGAGGGGTAACCAAAAACATTCAGTACTTC.

V is TRBV6-5 and J is TRBJ1-3; D not resolved. The V gene lost 2 bases and the J gene lost 0 bases, with 8 bases spanning the gap. The CDR3 covers 15 residues. Germline V gives CDR1 MNHEY, CDR2 SVGAGI. DNA for the CDR3: TGTGCCAGCAGTTACGAGGGCAGCTCTGGAAACACCATATATTTT. It encodes CASSYEGSSGNTIYF.

The V gene is TRBV29-1, the J gene TRBJ2-7; 7 positions match TRBD1. Germline V gene data show CDR1 as SQVTM and CDR2 as ANQGSEA. Trimming at V came to 5 bases and at J to 1 base, leaving 5 bases not matched to a gene. This CDR3 region has 13 residues. The CDR3 spells CSVKQGNSYEQYF. In DNA, the CDR3 is TGCAGCGTTAAACAGGGGAATTCCTACGAGCAGTACTTC.

This rearrangement joins TRBV19 to TRBJ2-7; D is perhaps TRBD1 (5 bases). This CDR3 contains 14 residues. Germline V lookup: CDR1 LNHDA, CDR2 SQIVND (reference sequence). V dropped 6 bases and J dropped 0 bases, with 12 bases sitting between them. CDR3 sequence (DNA): TGTGCCAGTAGAGCGCAGGGCCACTCCTACGAGCAGTACTTC. Its translation is CASRAQGHSYEQYF.

This chain connects TRBV10-3 to TRBJ2-1; 11 positions agree with TRBD2. Germline lookup yields CDR1 ENHRY and CDR2 SYGVKD. The length of the CDR3 is 16 residues. The trim removed 0 bases at V and 9 bases at J, leaving 7 bases unmatched. The CDR3 coding sequence is TGTGCCATCAGTGAGTCCGCGGCTAGCGGGAGGCGTGAGCAGTTCTTC. This gives the protein CAISESAASGRREQFF.